This T cell receptor beta chain emerged from a study of graft-versus-host responses after intestinal transplantation. Study-level information: Transplant types were multivisceral, liver-intestinal, or isolated intestinal. Each recipient received anti-thymocyte globulin induction, then tacrolimus and steroids for approximately three years.

This clone was seen a few times. Its antigen remains unknown. CDR1 is SEHNR and CDR2 is FQNEAQ in the germline V gene (reference sequence). Trimming pared 5 bases from V and 9 bases from J, leaving 11 bases between. The CDR3 sequence is 13 residues long. Whole-study results and caveats: Graft-donor T cell macrochimerism in patients accompanied high graft-versus-host to host-versus-graft clonal ratios in allografts. Researchers found GvH clones in recipient marrow, and some showed up first in ileum or blood.

Some clones are missing from TCRdb's copy, which holds only in-frame ones; the method was immunoSEQ multiplex PCR. The sample contains about 97,000 clones, over 75% of which appear only once. The receptor's source is a human patient who received an intestinal transplant, so some T cells may come from the graft donor. This specimen consisted of PBMCs, obtained about 450 days after intestinal transplant. The V gene is TRBV7-9, the J gene TRBJ1-6; the D is unclear. The CDR3 loop reads CASSAQEGSPLHF. The CDR3 DNA is TGTGCCAGCAGCGCCCAGGAGGGTTCACCCCTCCACTTT.